Below, 19 T cell receptor beta chains from the same sample are listed, as sequenced in a study of T cell responses to AZD1222 COVID-19 vaccine. Using immunoSEQ multiplex PCR, the repertoire was profiled, and TCRdb retains in-frame clones only, with some absent. The table includes 100,000 to 150,000 clones, 88% detected once. This specimen was peripheral blood, taken on day 0 of AZD1222 vaccination. Receptor source: an adult in good health.

This clone was detected only once. The chain links TRBV3-1 (or the pseudogene TRBV3-2) to TRBJ1-1; TRBD1 matches 9 bases. The V segment lost 4 bases and the J segment 0 bases; nucleotides outside the gene matches: 9. Germline V lookup: CDR1 LGHDT, CDR2 YNNKEL (reference sequence). CDR3 length: 17 amino acids. The CDR3, as DNA: TGTGCCAGCAGCCGGCATCCGGGACAGGGCTTGAACACTGAAGCTTTCTTT. It encodes CASSRHPGQGLNTEAFF.

The chain joins TRBV10-3 to TRBJ1-2; TRBD1 aligns across 8 bases. This CDR3 spans 14 amino acids. Germline V gene sequence: CDR1 ENHRY, CDR2 SYGVKD. The trim removed 7 bases at V and 8 bases at J, leaving 12 bases unmatched. The CDR3 sequence: CAINHRDRTDGYTF. The CDR3, as DNA: TGTGCCATCAACCATCGGGACAGGACTGACGGCTACACCTTC.

The rearrangement uses TRBV24-1 and TRBJ1-2; 7 bases are shared with TRBD1. This CDR3 is built from 14 residues. Germline V gives CDR1 KGHDR, CDR2 SFDVKD. The trim removed 4 bases at V and 3 bases at J, leaving 4 bases unmatched. This CDR3 reads CATSEDGQDYGYTF. CDR3 DNA sequence: TGTGCCACCAGTGAGGATGGACAGGACTATGGCTACACCTTC.

The CDR3 nucleotides read TGCGCCAGCAGCTTTTCCGGGGTGGATGGAAACACCATATATTTT. Translation: CASSFSGVDGNTIYF. The chain has TRBV5-1 and TRBJ1-3; D not resolved. Looked up from germline, CDR1 is SGHRS and CDR2 is YFSETQ. V lost 2 bases, J lost 3 bases, and 12 bases lay in between. The CDR3 is made up of 15 amino acids.

CDR3 residues: CASSLTSGQETQYF. In DNA form, the CDR3 reads TGTGCCAGCAGCTTGACTAGCGGTCAAGAGACCCAGTACTTC. The chain carries TRBV6-2 or TRBV6-3 and TRBJ2-5, with 9 bases that match TRBD2. Trimming removed 6 bases from V and 2 bases from J; junction bases left unmatched: 4. The length of the CDR3 is 14 residues. In germline, CDR1 is MNHEY, CDR2 SVGEGT.

This chain connects TRBV20-1 to TRBJ1-2; D not certain. The CDR3 sequence is 11 residues long. V shed 3 bases and J shed 2 bases, with 4 bases lying between them. Germline assignment: CDR1 DFQATT and CDR2 SNEGSKA (reference sequence). This CDR3 is CSASWNYGYTF. In nucleotides, the CDR3 is TGCAGTGCTAGCTGGAACTATGGCTACACCTTC.

The V and J genes are TRBV3-1 (or the pseudogene TRBV3-2) and TRBJ1-1; tentatively, D is TRBD1 (6 bases). The CDR3 consists of 14 residues. V gave up 4 bases and J gave up 1 base, with 10 bases separating them. Germline V gene data show CDR1 as LGHDT and CDR2 as YNNKEL (reference sequence). The CDR3 DNA reads as TGTGCCAGCAGCCCCCTGACAGGGAACACTGAAGCTTTCTTT. Translated: CASSPLTGNTEAFF.

This chain connects TRBV18 to TRBJ2-2, with 11 bases identical to TRBD2. V shed 3 bases, J shed 2 bases, and the junction held 5 bases outside the gene matches. The length of the CDR3 is 17 residues. The germline V gene encodes CDR1 KGHSH and CDR2 LQKENI. CDR3 DNA sequence: TGTGCCAGCTCACCGAAAGGGACTAGCGGTAACACCGGGGAGCTGTTTTTT. As protein: CASSPKGTSGNTGELFF.

V gene TRBV18 combines with J gene TRBJ1-6, with D perhaps TRBD1 (6 bases). Trimming stripped 3 bases from V and 0 bases from J, with 33 bases between. CDR1 is KGHSH and CDR2 is LQKENI in the germline V gene. CDR3 length: 24 amino acids. CDR3 in DNA: TGTGCCAGCTCACCGGGGACCACCTCGAGTCCCTTTTTGGGGGCCCCCTCCTATAATTCACCCCTCCACTTT. This translates into CASSPGTTSSPFLGAPSYNSPLHF.

The chain is built from TRBV25-1 and TRBJ1-3, with D hard to call. The CDR3 consists of 16 residues. Germline V gene lookup returns CDR1 MGHDK and CDR2 SYGVNS. V was trimmed by 3 bases and J by 0 bases, leaving 12 bases between them. This chain's CDR3 is CASSDPAGRSGNTIYF. CDR3 nucleotide sequence: TGTGCCAGCAGTGATCCGGCAGGACGCTCTGGAAACACCATATATTTT.

The chain links TRBV2 to TRBJ2-2; 7 nucleotides agree with TRBD1. The CDR3 has 16 residues. The ends lost 8 bases at V and 9 bases at J; junction bases unmatched: 18. The germline V gene encodes CDR1 SNHLY and CDR2 FYNNEI. This CDR3 reads CASRTRRDSPGRELFF. The DNA of the CDR3 is TGTGCCAGCCGAACTAGACGGGACAGCCCTGGGCGGGAGCTGTTTTTT.

This clone was seen a few times. The rearrangement uses TRBV11-2 and TRBJ1-2; the D gene is possibly TRBD1 (5 bases). The V gene lost 2 bases and the J gene lost 5 bases, with 9 bases spanning the gap. There are 13 residues in the CDR3. CDR1 SGHAT and CDR2 FQNNGV come from the germline V gene. For the CDR3, the DNA is TGTGCCAGCAGCTTATCTTCAGGGTATGGCTACACCTTC. It specifies CASSLSSGYGYTF.

The chain links TRBV24-1 to TRBJ1-5; no clear D. CDR1 and CDR2 from the germline V gene are KGHDR and SFDVKD. The CDR3 is 12 residues long. The V and J ends lost 1 base and 6 bases respectively, with 3 bases between them. In nucleotides, the CDR3 is TGTGCCACCAGTGATTTTGGTCAGCCCCAGCATTTT. Protein product: CATSDFGQPQHF.

The J gene is TRBJ1-3, the V gene TRBV6-2 or TRBV6-3; 7 bases map to TRBD1. Germline V gene data show CDR1 as MNHEY and CDR2 as SVGEGT. Trimming at V came to 5 bases and at J to 2 bases, leaving 3 bases not matched to a gene. CDR3 size: 14 residues. The CDR3 nucleotides are TGTGCCAGCAGTCGACAGGGTACTGGAAACACCATATATTTT. It codes for CASSRQGTGNTIYF.

The V call is TRBV19, the J call TRBJ2-1, with D possibly matching TRBD1 (7 bases). Trimming removed 4 bases at V and 9 bases at J, with 10 bases between. Germline V gene data show CDR1 as LNHDA and CDR2 as SQIVND (reference sequence). The CDR3 spans 12 residues. CDR3 DNA: TGTGCCAGTAGTACAGGGGGAGGTGAGCAGTTCTTC. Translated, it gives CASSTGGGEQFF.

The chain recombines TRBV7-9 with TRBJ1-2, with D perhaps matching TRBD1 (6 bases). CDR1 is SEHNR and CDR2 is FQNEAQ in the germline V gene (reference sequence). CDR3 length equals 15 residues. V gave up 1 base and J gave up 4 bases, with 13 bases separating them. This CDR3 reads CASSLETRGPYGYTF. The CDR3 bases are TGTGCCAGCAGCTTAGAGACACGGGGGCCCTATGGCTACACCTTC.

V gene TRBV28 combines with J gene TRBJ1-6; D is unresolved. The germline V gene has CDR1 MDHEN and CDR2 SYDVKM. The V end lost 5 bases, the J end lost 7 bases, and 12 bases lay between the germline ends. CDR3 size: 14 residues. The CDR3 region has the DNA TGTGCCAGCAGTCCCGGGGTACCCAATTCACCCCTCCACTTT. It yields the protein CASSPGVPNSPLHF.

This chain joins TRBV6-5 and TRBJ1-4; no firm D call. The V gene's germline CDR1 is MNHEY and CDR2 SVGAGI. This CDR3 has 15 residues. The V and J ends lost 0 bases and 10 bases respectively, with 15 bases between them. The chain's CDR3 is CASSYSTSGIGKLFF. CDR3 in DNA: TGTGCCAGCAGTTACTCGACATCGGGGATCGGAAAACTGTTTTTT.

The genes are TRBV2 and TRBJ2-3; no definite D call. This CDR3 spans 14 amino acids. Germline V gives CDR1 SNHLY, CDR2 FYNNEI. The V gene lost 2 bases and the J gene lost 0 bases, with 6 bases spanning the gap. Here the CDR3 DNA reads TGTGCCAGCAGTGAATCGCCCAGCACAGATACGCAGTATTTT. The encoded protein is CASSESPSTDTQYF.